These T cell receptor beta chains were read from a single sample in a study of blood T cells in healthy people across ages. TCRdb reprocessed the 5' RACE reads with MiXCR, giving one entry per CDR3 protein. The repertoire consists of 750,000 to 850,000 distinct CDR3 sequences, with approximately 25% occurring once and the leading ten covering roughly 3.8%. This same sample was also part of a study on T cells of mothers and their children.

The sequencing input was blood. Source of these receptors: a boy under 18 in good health. CDR3s include the opening cysteine and the closing phenylalanine or tryptophan. Each record gives: V gene, J gene, clone size, D gene, CDR3 DNA, CDR3 protein. D genes are given only for firm matches. Not all rows give a size; the values are once, few, many and, for expanded clones, a class.

v_call: TRBV12-3/TRBV12-4
j_call: TRBJ2-4
clone_size: few
d_call: .
cdr3_nt: TGTGCCAGCAGTCCACCGACGGGGTGGCGGTACTTC
cdr3_aa: CASSPPTGWRYF

v_call: TRBV11-2
j_call: TRBJ2-1
clone_size: .
d_call: .
cdr3_nt: TGTGCCAGCAGCTTCTCCAGGTGGTCCTACAATGAGCAGTTCTTC
cdr3_aa: CASSFSRWSYNEQFF

v_call: TRBV28
j_call: TRBJ2-5
clone_size: few
d_call: .
cdr3_nt: TGTGCCAGCAGTTTGAGGGCGTACCAAGAGACCCAGTACTTC
cdr3_aa: CASSLRAYQETQYF

v_call: TRBV5-6
j_call: TRBJ2-1
clone_size: few
d_call: .
cdr3_nt: TGTGCCAGCAGCTTGTTGGAACTTGTTCCCTACAATGAGCAGTTCTTC
cdr3_aa: CASSLLELVPYNEQFF

v_call: TRBV10-3
j_call: TRBJ2-5
clone_size: few
d_call: .
cdr3_nt: TGTGCCATCAGTGATTATGGGGGGATACAAGAGACCCAGTACTTC
cdr3_aa: CAISDYGGIQETQYF

v_call: TRBV7-8
j_call: TRBJ1-1
clone_size: few
d_call: .
cdr3_nt: TGTGCCAGCAGCTTACACTCAGCGGACACTGAAGCTTTCTTT
cdr3_aa: CASSLHSADTEAFF

v_call: TRBV29-1
j_call: TRBJ2-1
clone_size: .
d_call: .
cdr3_nt: TGCAGCGTTTCCCGGACAGGAGGGGTCAATGAGCAGTTCTTC
cdr3_aa: CSVSRTGGVNEQFF

v_call: TRBV20-1
j_call: TRBJ2-1
clone_size: .
d_call: .
cdr3_nt: TGCAGTGTAGCAGGGGCCGCCTACAATGAGCAGTTCTTC
cdr3_aa: CSVAGAAYNEQFF

v_call: TRBV30
j_call: TRBJ2-7
clone_size: .
d_call: .
cdr3_nt: TGTGCCTGGAGGGGACCTTACGAGCAGTACTTC
cdr3_aa: CAWRGPYEQYF

v_call: TRBV10-3
j_call: TRBJ2-5
clone_size: .
d_call: TRBD1
cdr3_nt: TGTGCCATCAATGACAGGGGCGAAAAACAAGAGACCCAGTACTTC
cdr3_aa: CAINDRGEKQETQYF

v_call: TRBV2
j_call: TRBJ1-2
clone_size: .
d_call: .
cdr3_nt: TGTGCCAGCAGTGACGGCCGGGCCCATGTTGCCTACACCTTC
cdr3_aa: CASSDGRAHVAYTF

v_call: TRBV28
j_call: TRBJ2-5
clone_size: .
d_call: TRBD2
cdr3_nt: TGTGCCAGCAAACCGACTAGCGACCAAGAGACCCGGTACTTC
cdr3_aa: CASKPTSDQETRYF

v_call: TRBV5-1
j_call: TRBJ2-5
clone_size: .
d_call: .
cdr3_nt: TGCGCCAGCAGCATCACCAGGGGTGAGGAGACCCAGTACTTC
cdr3_aa: CASSITRGEETQYF

v_call: TRBV20-1
j_call: TRBJ1-2
clone_size: .
d_call: .
cdr3_nt: TGCAGTGCTAGCCCCGGGACATTCCCCAGCGATGGCTACACCTTC
cdr3_aa: CSASPGTFPSDGYTF

v_call: TRBV4-1
j_call: TRBJ2-4
clone_size: .
d_call: .
cdr3_nt: TGCGCCAGCAGTCCCGTCCTCCCGGGCAAAAACATTCAGTACTTC
cdr3_aa: CASSPVLPGKNIQYF

v_call: TRBV12-3/TRBV12-4
j_call: TRBJ1-2
clone_size: .
d_call: .
cdr3_nt: TGTGCCAGCACAAAACAGGGATTTATCTATGGCTACACCTTC
cdr3_aa: CASTKQGFIYGYTF

v_call: TRBV7-2
j_call: TRBJ2-6
clone_size: .
d_call: TRBD1
cdr3_nt: TGTGCCAGCAGCTTAGCCCGACTATTGACAGGGATGAGCTCTGGGGCCAACGTCCTGACTTTC
cdr3_aa: CASSLARLLTGMSSGANVLTF

v_call: TRBV6-5
j_call: TRBJ2-5
clone_size: few
d_call: .
cdr3_nt: TGTGCCAGCAGTACGGGTCGGGAGACCCAGTACTTC
cdr3_aa: CASSTGRETQYF

v_call: TRBV20-1
j_call: TRBJ2-7
clone_size: few
d_call: .
cdr3_nt: TGCAGTGCTAGAGATGTCGGCAGGGGAACCTACGAGCAGTACTTC
cdr3_aa: CSARDVGRGTYEQYF

v_call: TRBV6-6
j_call: TRBJ1-4
clone_size: few
d_call: TRBD1
cdr3_nt: TGTGCCAGCAGTTTCGCGACGGGACAGAGAAATGAAAAACTGTTTTTT
cdr3_aa: CASSFATGQRNEKLFF

v_call: TRBV2
j_call: TRBJ1-2
clone_size: few
d_call: TRBD1
cdr3_nt: TGTGCCAGCACTGTACAGGGGCGGATGGGCTACACCTTC
cdr3_aa: CASTVQGRMGYTF

v_call: TRBV21-1
j_call: TRBJ2-1
clone_size: .
d_call: .
cdr3_nt: TGTGCCAGCAGCAAGTGGGAGGACAATGAGCAGTTCTTC
cdr3_aa: CASSKWEDNEQFF

v_call: TRBV10-2
j_call: TRBJ1-1
clone_size: few
d_call: .
cdr3_nt: TGCGCCAGTGGAGGGGTTCGGACTGAAGCTTTCTTT
cdr3_aa: CASGGVRTEAFF

v_call: TRBV28
j_call: TRBJ2-3
clone_size: .
d_call: .
cdr3_nt: TGTGCCAGCAGTTTATCTGAAATGGCAGATACGCAGTATTTT
cdr3_aa: CASSLSEMADTQYF

v_call: TRBV6-2/TRBV6-3
j_call: TRBJ2-7
clone_size: .
d_call: TRBD2
cdr3_nt: TGTGCCAGCCAAAATAGCGGGAGCCACGAGCAGTACTTC
cdr3_aa: CASQNSGSHEQYF

v_call: TRBV3-1
j_call: TRBJ1-6
clone_size: few
d_call: .
cdr3_nt: TGTGCCAGCAGCCACATCGAGGCTTATAATTCACCCCTCCACTTT
cdr3_aa: CASSHIEAYNSPLHF

v_call: TRBV28
j_call: TRBJ2-2
clone_size: .
d_call: .
cdr3_nt: TGTGCCAGCAGTTTGGAGGGCCAAGGCGGGGAGCTGTTTTTT
cdr3_aa: CASSLEGQGGELFF

v_call: TRBV20-1
j_call: TRBJ2-7
clone_size: .
d_call: .
cdr3_nt: TGCAGTGCTTTATCCGACGCTGACGAGCAGTACTTC
cdr3_aa: CSALSDADEQYF

v_call: TRBV7-9
j_call: TRBJ2-5
clone_size: few
d_call: .
cdr3_nt: TGTGCCAGCAGCGCGGGACACCCCGTACAAGAGACCCAGTACTTC
cdr3_aa: CASSAGHPVQETQYF

v_call: TRBV18
j_call: TRBJ2-7
clone_size: few
d_call: .
cdr3_nt: TGTGCCAGCTCACCGGCGGGCAGGGGCCACGAGCAGTACTTC
cdr3_aa: CASSPAGRGHEQYF

v_call: TRBV20-1
j_call: TRBJ2-3
clone_size: .
d_call: TRBD2
cdr3_nt: TGCAGTGCTGACCTAGCGGGACAAAGCACAGATACGCAGTATTTT
cdr3_aa: CSADLAGQSTDTQYF

v_call: TRBV7-9
j_call: TRBJ1-6
clone_size: few
d_call: .
cdr3_nt: TGTGCCAGCAGCCCGTCAGGCTCCAATTCACCCCTCCACTTT
cdr3_aa: CASSPSGSNSPLHF

v_call: TRBV29-1
j_call: TRBJ2-7
clone_size: few
d_call: .
cdr3_nt: TGCAGCGTTTCTGGTATGACTTACACCTACGAGCAGTACTTC
cdr3_aa: CSVSGMTYTYEQYF

v_call: TRBV11-2
j_call: TRBJ2-3
clone_size: .
d_call: .
cdr3_nt: TGTGCCAGCAGCTTCGTGGCGGATACGCAGTATTTT
cdr3_aa: CASSFVADTQYF

v_call: TRBV12-3/TRBV12-4
j_call: TRBJ2-3
clone_size: .
d_call: TRBD2
cdr3_nt: TGTGCCAGCAGAATCAGCGGGAGGGTGGCAGATACGCAGTATTTT
cdr3_aa: CASRISGRVADTQYF

v_call: TRBV5-5
j_call: TRBJ2-3
clone_size: few
d_call: TRBD1
cdr3_nt: TGTGCCAGCAGCTGGGACAGGGATTACACAGATACGCAGTATTTT
cdr3_aa: CASSWDRDYTDTQYF

v_call: TRBV12-3/TRBV12-4
j_call: TRBJ1-2
clone_size: .
d_call: TRBD1
cdr3_nt: TGTGCCAGCAGTTTCGGGGACAGGGTGCGCTATGGCTACACCTTC
cdr3_aa: CASSFGDRVRYGYTF

v_call: TRBV6-1
j_call: TRBJ2-7
clone_size: .
d_call: TRBD1
cdr3_nt: TGTGCCAGCAGGGCGGGACAGGCAAGATACGAGCAGTACTTC
cdr3_aa: CASRAGQARYEQYF

v_call: TRBV4-2
j_call: TRBJ2-7
clone_size: many
d_call: TRBD2
cdr3_nt: TGTGCCAGCAGCCCCGGACTAGCCTACGAGCAGTACTTC
cdr3_aa: CASSPGLAYEQYF

v_call: TRBV20-1
j_call: TRBJ2-3
clone_size: few
d_call: .
cdr3_nt: TGCAGTGCTAGATACGGAGATACGCAGTATTTT
cdr3_aa: CSARYGDTQYF

v_call: TRBV24-1
j_call: TRBJ2-1
clone_size: .
d_call: .
cdr3_nt: TGTGCCACGGCGGGGACACAGGTTAGTGAGCAGTTCTTC
cdr3_aa: CATAGTQVSEQFF

v_call: TRBV7-3
j_call: TRBJ2-1
clone_size: .
d_call: .
cdr3_nt: TGTGCCAACAGATCGCAGGGGACCTACAATGAGCAGTTCTTC
cdr3_aa: CANRSQGTYNEQFF

v_call: TRBV7-9
j_call: TRBJ2-7
clone_size: .
d_call: .
cdr3_nt: TGTGCCAGCAGCTTGCGGGACAGTCCCGAGCAGTACTTC
cdr3_aa: CASSLRDSPEQYF

v_call: TRBV9
j_call: TRBJ2-3
clone_size: .
d_call: .
cdr3_nt: TGTGCCAGCAGCGTAGATTTAGCGAGGGGGACAGATACGCAGTATTTT
cdr3_aa: CASSVDLARGTDTQYF

v_call: TRBV7-9
j_call: TRBJ2-7
clone_size: .
d_call: .
cdr3_nt: TGTGCCAGCAGTAAAGACACCACTTACTACGAGCAGTACTTC
cdr3_aa: CASSKDTTYYEQYF

v_call: TRBV3-1
j_call: TRBJ2-5
clone_size: few
d_call: TRBD1
cdr3_nt: TGTGCCAGCACCGAGGCAGGGGGCTTACAAGAGACCCAGTACTTC
cdr3_aa: CASTEAGGLQETQYF

v_call: TRBV12-3/TRBV12-4
j_call: TRBJ2-7
clone_size: .
d_call: TRBD1
cdr3_nt: TGTGCCAGCAGTGGAAAAGGGAGTGGGTCGACAGGGGAACTTCACGAGCAGTACTTC
cdr3_aa: CASSGKGSGSTGELHEQYF

v_call: TRBV6-5
j_call: TRBJ2-3
clone_size: .
d_call: TRBD2
cdr3_nt: TGTGCCAGCAGTTTACTAGCGGGGGTATCAGATACGCAGTATTTT
cdr3_aa: CASSLLAGVSDTQYF

v_call: TRBV9
j_call: TRBJ2-5
clone_size: many
d_call: .
cdr3_nt: TGTGCCAGCAGCGTAGGCGTTTCTGGGACACCTAGCCAAGAGACCCAGTACTTC
cdr3_aa: CASSVGVSGTPSQETQYF

v_call: TRBV2
j_call: TRBJ2-2
clone_size: .
d_call: .
cdr3_nt: TGTGCCAGCACCGATCTAAGCGGGGAGCTGTTTTTT
cdr3_aa: CASTDLSGELFF

v_call: TRBV10-3
j_call: TRBJ2-7
clone_size: few
d_call: .
cdr3_nt: TGTGCCATCAGTGAGTCGGTGGGCGAGCAGTACTTC
cdr3_aa: CAISESVGEQYF

v_call: TRBV9
j_call: TRBJ1-6
clone_size: .
d_call: .
cdr3_nt: TGTGCCAGCAGCTCAACTCTGCCGGCCGATTCACCCCTCCACTTT
cdr3_aa: CASSSTLPADSPLHF

v_call: TRBV18
j_call: TRBJ1-5
clone_size: .
d_call: .
cdr3_nt: TGTGCCAGCTCGCCAGGTCAGGGTACCAGGATCCAGCATTTT
cdr3_aa: CASSPGQGTRIQHF

v_call: TRBV19
j_call: TRBJ2-7
clone_size: few
d_call: TRBD1
cdr3_nt: TGTGCCAGTAGTATCGGGACAGCCGTCTACGAGCAGTACTTC
cdr3_aa: CASSIGTAVYEQYF

v_call: TRBV20-1
j_call: TRBJ1-6
clone_size: .
d_call: TRBD1
cdr3_nt: TGCAGTGCTAGAGATCAGGTCAGGGGGGATTCACCCCTCCACTTT
cdr3_aa: CSARDQVRGDSPLHF

v_call: TRBV11-2
j_call: TRBJ2-7
clone_size: few
d_call: TRBD2
cdr3_nt: TGTGCCAGCACCAATAGCGGGAACCCCTCCTACGAGCAGTACTTC
cdr3_aa: CASTNSGNPSYEQYF

v_call: TRBV24-1
j_call: TRBJ2-7
clone_size: few
d_call: TRBD1
cdr3_nt: TGTGCCACCGGGACAGGGGGTGGGTACGAGCAGTACTTC
cdr3_aa: CATGTGGGYEQYF

v_call: TRBV14
j_call: TRBJ2-1
clone_size: few
d_call: .
cdr3_nt: TGTGCCAGCAGCCAAGCCTACAATGAGCAGTTCTTC
cdr3_aa: CASSQAYNEQFF

v_call: TRBV7-3
j_call: TRBJ2-2
clone_size: few
d_call: .
cdr3_nt: TGTGCCAGTGCCAGCCGGGGAGGGAACACCGGGGAGCTGTTTTTT
cdr3_aa: CASASRGGNTGELFF

v_call: TRBV6-1
j_call: TRBJ2-6
clone_size: few
d_call: .
cdr3_nt: TGTGCCAGCACTCTACAGAGCTCTGGGGCCAACGTCCTGACTTTC
cdr3_aa: CASTLQSSGANVLTF